This record covers a single TCR beta chain. Germline assignment: CDR1 SGHVS and CDR2 FQNEAQ. The CDR3 spans 16 residues. Trimming at V came to 3 bases and at J to 2 bases, leaving 5 bases not matched to a gene. The data are from a study of blood T cell repertoires in COVID-19. Study-level information: Both acute and convalescent COVID-19 samples were obtained from the United States, Italy and Spain. The cDNA or gDNA used as material had been derived from T cells, B-cell-depleted T cells, or PBMCs.

Original analysis: Reference gene primer amplification gave nucleated cell count estimates. Sequenced by immunoSEQ multiplex PCR; TCRdb stores in-frame clones only, minus some. V and J calls and clone size are given by that table; D and trimming were obtained from the DNA. The sample includes some 250,000 clones, around 90% of them seen just once. Sequences were obtained from peripheral blood. This sequence originates from a human donor in a cohort sampled during active COVID-19. V is TRBV7-8 and J is TRBJ2-7; TRBD2 aligns across 12 bases. The chain's CDR3 is CASSFGLAGSTYEQYF. For the CDR3, the DNA is TGTGCCAGCAGCTTCGGACTAGCGGGGAGCACCTACGAGCAGTACTTC.